This TCR beta chain was captured in a study of identical twins. General observations from the study: Fewer insertions marked abundant cord blood beta clonotypes; young adult naive trended weakly, memory not at all. For out-of-frame beta sequences, excess twin sharing was weaker. Compared with unrelated sharing, twin-shared out-of-frame alpha sequences had more low-probability sequences.

In the case of this clonotype: Its antigen is still unknown.

A universal primer site came from template switching; cDNA carried unique molecular identifiers. TCRdb fed the 5' RACE reads into MiXCR, producing one record per CDR3 protein. The sample holds around 1.7 million distinct CDR3 sequences, roughly a third seen once. The CDR3 is 14 residues long. Germline V gene lookup returns CDR1 SNHLY and CDR2 FYNNEI. V shed 8 bases and J 1 base; nucleotides not matched to a gene: 7. The chain couples TRBV2 to TRBJ1-1; 7 bases agree with TRBD1. This clonotype was sampled from a newborn girl in good health. Sequenced sample: cord blood. The CDR3 region has the DNA TGTGCCAGCTTAGACAGGGTCGGGAACACTGAAGCTTTCTTT. This codes for CASLDRVGNTEAFF.